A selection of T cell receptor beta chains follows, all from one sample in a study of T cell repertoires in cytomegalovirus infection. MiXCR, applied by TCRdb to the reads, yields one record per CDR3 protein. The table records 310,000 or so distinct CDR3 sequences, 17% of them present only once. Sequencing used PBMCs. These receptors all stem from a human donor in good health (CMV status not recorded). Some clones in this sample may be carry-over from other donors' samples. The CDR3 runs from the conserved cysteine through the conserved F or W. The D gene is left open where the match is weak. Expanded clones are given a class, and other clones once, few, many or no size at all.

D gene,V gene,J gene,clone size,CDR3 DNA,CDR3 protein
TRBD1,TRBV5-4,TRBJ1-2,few,TGTGCCAGCAGCTTACCGGGACAGAAATATGGCTACACCTTC,CASSLPGQKYGYTF
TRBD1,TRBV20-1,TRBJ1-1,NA,TGCAGTGCTAGCAGGACAGGGACAACGAACACTGAAGCTTTCTTT,CSASRTGTTNTEAFF
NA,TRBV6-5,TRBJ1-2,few,TGTGCCAGCAGCCTACAGAAGGGCCATAACTATGGCTACACCTTC,CASSLQKGHNYGYTF
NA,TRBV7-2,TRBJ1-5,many,TGTGCCAGCAGAAGCCCCGGGGCGCGGGATCAGCCCCAGCATTTT,CASRSPGARDQPQHF
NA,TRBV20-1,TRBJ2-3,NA,TGCAGTGCTAGAGACCCCGGAGTAGATACGCAGTATTTT,CSARDPGVDTQYF
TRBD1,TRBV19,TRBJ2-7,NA,TGTGCCAGTAGTACCGGGACAGCCTCCTACGAGCAGTACTTC,CASSTGTASYEQYF
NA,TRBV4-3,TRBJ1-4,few,TGCGCCAGCAGCCAAGATGGAGGGGCGGGTAATGAAAAACTGTTTTTT,CASSQDGGAGNEKLFF
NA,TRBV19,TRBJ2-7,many,TGTGCCAGTAGTATATATCTGGACGGATCCTACGAGCAGTACTTC,CASSIYLDGSYEQYF
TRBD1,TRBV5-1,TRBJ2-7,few,TGCGCCAGCAGCTCTGGACAGGTCATTGGGGACGAGCAGTACTTC,CASSSGQVIGDEQYF
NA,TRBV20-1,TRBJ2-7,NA,TGCAGTGCTAGTATGGGTCCCACAAGCTCCTACGAGCAGTACTTC,CSASMGPTSSYEQYF
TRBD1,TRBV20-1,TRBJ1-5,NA,TGCAGTGCTAGGGAATCGCTTCGGACAGGCCTAAATCAGCCCCAGCATTTT,CSARESLRTGLNQPQHF
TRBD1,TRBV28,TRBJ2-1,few,TGTGCCAGCAGTTCGTCCGGGACAGGGTACGATGAGCAGTTCTTC,CASSSSGTGYDEQFF
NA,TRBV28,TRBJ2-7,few,TGTGCCAGCAGTCTGGGCCAAAACTACGACGAGCAGTACTTC,CASSLGQNYDEQYF
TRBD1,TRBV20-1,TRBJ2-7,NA,TGCAGTGCTAGAGATGGGGACAGGGGAGGCGAGCAGTACTTC,CSARDGDRGGEQYF
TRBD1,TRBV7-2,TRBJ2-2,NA,TGTGCCAGCACCAGGGACAGGGGGATGGGGGAGCTGTTTTTT,CASTRDRGMGELFF
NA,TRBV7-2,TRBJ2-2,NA,TGTGCCAGCAGCTTATATACGGGAATAGCCGGGGAGCTGTTTTTT,CASSLYTGIAGELFF
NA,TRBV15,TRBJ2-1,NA,TGTGCCACCAGCAGAGAAAGGCCCGGGTACTACAATGAGCAGTTCTTC,CATSRERPGYYNEQFF
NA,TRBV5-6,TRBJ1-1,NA,TGTGCCAGCAGCACTGGGACGCCGAAAGCTTTCTTT,CASSTGTPKAFF
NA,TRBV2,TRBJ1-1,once,TGTGCCAGCAGTGACAGGGTCATGAACACTGAAGCTTTCTTT,CASSDRVMNTEAFF
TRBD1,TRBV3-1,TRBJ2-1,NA,TGTGCCAGCAGCCAAGAAAGTCAGGGGGTGAGGGGGAATGAGCAGTTCTTC,CASSQESQGVRGNEQFF
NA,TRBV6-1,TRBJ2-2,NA,TGTGCCAGCTTGACCGGGGAGCTGTTTTTT,CASLTGELFF
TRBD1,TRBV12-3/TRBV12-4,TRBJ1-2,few,TGTGCCAGCAGTCCCGCCTCACAGGGGGGCAGGGGCTACACCTTC,CASSPASQGGRGYTF
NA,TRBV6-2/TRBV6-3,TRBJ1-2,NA,TGTGCCAGCAGCAACTTCGACAGCTACACCTTC,CASSNFDSYTF
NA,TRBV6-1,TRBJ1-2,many,TGTGCCAGCATCCAACAGGGATTGGACTATGGCTACACCTTC,CASIQQGLDYGYTF
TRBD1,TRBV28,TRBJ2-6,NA,TGTGCCAGCAGTTCCCGACAGGGTGCTGGGGCCAACGTCCTGACTTTC,CASSSRQGAGANVLTF
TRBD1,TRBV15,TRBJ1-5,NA,TGTGCCACCAGCCTAGGACAGGGAGTATTTAGCGCGCCCCAGCATTTT,CATSLGQGVFSAPQHF
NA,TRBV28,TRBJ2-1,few,TGTGCCAGTACACCGGACAATGAGCAGTTCTTC,CASTPDNEQFF
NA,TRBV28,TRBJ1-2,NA,TGTGCCAGCAGTTTATCGGCGGCCGAGACCTATGGCTACACCTTC,CASSLSAAETYGYTF
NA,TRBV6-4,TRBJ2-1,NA,TGTGCCAGCAGTCCTCAGGAGGGAGCCTACAATGAGCAGTTCTTC,CASSPQEGAYNEQFF
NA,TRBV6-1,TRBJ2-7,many,TGTGCCAGCAGTGAACCCCCCGGATCGGGGGCTACCCCCTACGAGCAGTACTTC,CASSEPPGSGATPYEQYF
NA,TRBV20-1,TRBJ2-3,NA,TGCAGTGCGCCCAGGGATGGAAGCACAGATACGCAGTATTTT,CSAPRDGSTDTQYF
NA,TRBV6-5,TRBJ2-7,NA,TGTGCCAGCAGCCAACAATCCTACGGCGAGCAGTACTTC,CASSQQSYGEQYF
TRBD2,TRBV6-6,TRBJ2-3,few,TGTGCCAGCAGGGGAAGACCCACGGGACTAGCGAGAGTGGGTACGCAGTATTTT,CASRGRPTGLARVGTQYF
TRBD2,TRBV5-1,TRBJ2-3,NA,TGCGCCAGCAGCTCGGGACTAGTTGGCACAGATACGCAGTATTTT,CASSSGLVGTDTQYF
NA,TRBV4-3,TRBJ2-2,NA,TGCGCCAGCAGCCAAGATTCCCTTTCATCGGGCACCGGGGAGCTGTTTTTT,CASSQDSLSSGTGELFF
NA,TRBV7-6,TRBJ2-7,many,TGTGCCAGCAGCCGGGGAGGTCAAAGCTCCTACGAGCAGTACTTC,CASSRGGQSSYEQYF
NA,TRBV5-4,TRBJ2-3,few,TGTGCCAGCAGCTTCGGGGCTAATCCCGATACGCAGTATTTT,CASSFGANPDTQYF
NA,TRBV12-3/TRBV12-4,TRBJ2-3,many,TGTGCCAGCAGTTATGGTCCAGGGAGGGATACGCAGTATTTT,CASSYGPGRDTQYF
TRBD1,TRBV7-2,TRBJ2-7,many,TGTGCCAGCAGCTTAACAGGGGTGGGCTCCTACGAGCAGTACTTC,CASSLTGVGSYEQYF
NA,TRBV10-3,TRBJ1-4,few,TGTGCCATCAGCGCCGGGGAGGGGCGGGATGAAAAACTGTTTTTT,CAISAGEGRDEKLFF
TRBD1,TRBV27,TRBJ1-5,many,TGTGCCAGCAGAGGGACAGCTTATAGCAATCAGCCCCAGCATTTT,CASRGTAYSNQPQHF
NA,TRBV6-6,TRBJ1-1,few,TGTGCCAGCAGTCCCCAGGGCCTGGGCGAAGCTTTCTTT,CASSPQGLGEAFF
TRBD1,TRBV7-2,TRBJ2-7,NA,TGTGCCAGCAGCGTAACCGGGACAGGGGAAAGAAGGCAGTACTTC,CASSVTGTGERRQYF
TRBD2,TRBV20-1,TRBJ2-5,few,TGCAGTGCGAGTATCCCGGGGAGGAGCGGGGGGGCCGACGAGACCCAGTACTTC,CSASIPGRSGGADETQYF
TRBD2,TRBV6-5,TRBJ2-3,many,TGTGCCAGCAGTTACTCTTGGGCTAGCGGGGTCAACACAGATACGCAGTATTTT,CASSYSWASGVNTDTQYF
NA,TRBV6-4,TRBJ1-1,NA,TGTGCCAGCAGTGACCGAGATGAAGCTTTCTTT,CASSDRDEAFF
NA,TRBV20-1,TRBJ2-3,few,TGCAGTGCTAGAGTTACAGGCACAGATACGCAGTATTTT,CSARVTGTDTQYF
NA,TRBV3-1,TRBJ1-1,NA,TGTGCCAGCAGCTCCCGAATAGCGAACACTGAAGCTTTCTTT,CASSSRIANTEAFF
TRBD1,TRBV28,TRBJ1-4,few,TGTGCCAGCAGTTCCACTGACAGGGCCGATAATGAAAAACTGTTTTTT,CASSSTDRADNEKLFF
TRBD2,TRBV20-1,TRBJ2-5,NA,TGCAGTGCTAGAGATAGAGGGAGGGGAGAGACCCAGTACTTC,CSARDRGRGETQYF
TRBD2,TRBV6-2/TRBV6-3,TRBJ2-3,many,TGTGCCAGCAGCATAGCGGGAGATACGCAGTATTTT,CASSIAGDTQYF
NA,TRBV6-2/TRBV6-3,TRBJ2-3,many,TGTGCCAGCACTCGGGACAGCACAGATACGCAGTATTTT,CASTRDSTDTQYF
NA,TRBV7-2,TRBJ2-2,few,TGTGCCAGCAGCTTAATTCTGGAAGCCGGGGAGCTGTTTTTT,CASSLILEAGELFF
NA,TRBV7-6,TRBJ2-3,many,TGTGCCAGCAGCTTAGACCCCTCGCGCGGGGGCACAACAGATACGCAGTATTTT,CASSLDPSRGGTTDTQYF
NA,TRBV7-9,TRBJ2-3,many,TGTGCCAGCAGCTTACCCCGGTGGGCAGGGAGTCATGATACGCAGTATTTT,CASSLPRWAGSHDTQYF
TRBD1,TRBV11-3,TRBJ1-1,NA,TGTGCCAGCAGCCGGGACAGGGTTGGGAGAGCTTTCTTT,CASSRDRVGRAFF